This entry lists 10 T cell receptor beta chains sequenced from one sample in a study of shared clonotypes between healthy human individuals. TCRdb keeps only in-frame clones here, not all; method: immunoSEQ multiplex PCR. This table holds roughly 1,600,000 clones, approximately 98.5% found once. The specimen was naive CD4+ T cells sorted from blood. The sample's subset: CD45RA+ positively selected. These receptors all come from a young man in good health.

V and J are TRBV6-5 and TRBJ1-3; D uncertain. Deletions cut 6 bases from V and 1 base from J, with 13 bases between. The CDR3 has 15 residues. CDR1 and CDR2 (germline): MNHEY, SVGAGI. CDR3 protein: CASRRDVVSGNTIYF. CDR3 sequence (DNA): TGTGCCAGCAGACGAGATGTCGTATCTGGAAACACCATATATTTT.

The CDR3 nucleotides read TGCGCCAGCAGCCCAGACAGGCCAGATACGCAGTATTTT. It codes for CASSPDRPDTQYF. V gene TRBV5-1 combines with J gene TRBJ2-3, with D possibly being TRBD1 (6 bases). The CDR3 consists of 13 residues. The V and J ends lost 4 bases and 4 bases respectively, with 10 bases between them. CDR1 SGHRS and CDR2 YFSETQ come from the germline V gene.

The chain is built from TRBV6-5 and TRBJ2-5, with D possibly TRBD2 on 6 matching bases. Trimming took off 5 bases at V and 1 base at J, with 11 bases between the two ends. In germline, CDR1 is MNHEY, CDR2 SVGAGI. The CDR3 extends over 14 amino acids. CDR3: CASSTRDAQETQYF. In nucleotides, the CDR3 is TGTGCCAGCAGTACGCGGGACGCCCAAGAGACCCAGTACTTC.

The V and J genes are TRBV9 and TRBJ2-7; D uncertain. There are 12 residues in the CDR3. Trimming pared 7 bases from V and 2 bases from J, leaving 10 bases between. CDR1 is SGDLS and CDR2 is YYNGEE in the germline V gene. CDR3 DNA: TGTGCCAGCGGGAAAATACCCTACGAGCAGTACTTC. Amino acid sequence: CASGKIPYEQYF.

The chain employs TRBV5-6 and TRBJ1-1; the D is unclear. Germline V gene sequence: CDR1 SGHDT, CDR2 YYEEEE. There are 14 residues in the CDR3. V lost 7 bases and J lost 0, with 13 bases in between. The CDR3: CASSAGMMNTEAFF. CDR3 nucleotide sequence: TGTGCCAGCTCGGCCGGAATGATGAACACTGAAGCTTTCTTT.

This chain joins TRBV15 and TRBJ2-7; no firm D call. Germline CDR1 reads LNHNV; CDR2 reads YYDKDF (reference sequence). Deletions cut 1 base from V and 5 bases from J, with 9 bases between. The CDR3 has 13 amino acids. CDR3 in amino acids: CATSRAYPHEQYF. The CDR3 DNA follows: TGTGCCACCAGCAGAGCTTACCCCCACGAGCAGTACTTC.

The chain employs TRBV28 and TRBJ1-2, with 8 nucleotides matching TRBD1. Unmatched junction bases numbered 9, after V lost 5 bases and J lost 7 bases. CDR3 length equals 14 residues. Germline V lookup: CDR1 MDHEN, CDR2 SYDVKM. The CDR3 region is CASSTRTGSSGYTF. CDR3 nucleotides: TGTGCCAGCAGTACAAGGACAGGGTCTAGTGGCTACACCTTC.

This sequence joins TRBV11-2 and TRBJ1-4, with D possibly matching TRBD1 (6 bases). V dropped 2 bases and J dropped 7 bases, with 20 bases sitting between them. Germline V gene lookup returns CDR1 SGHAT and CDR2 FQNNGV. The CDR3 is 17 residues long. The CDR3 loop reads CASSLISDGRGPEKLFF. The CDR3 bases are TGTGCCAGCAGCTTAATCAGCGACGGCCGGGGGCCTGAAAAACTGTTTTTT.

The J gene is TRBJ2-7, the V gene TRBV5-1; tentative D call: TRBD1 (6 bases). Germline CDR1 reads SGHRS; CDR2 reads YFSETQ. The V end was cut by 8 bases, the J end by 4 bases, with 16 bases between. The CDR3 extends over 13 amino acids. DNA of the CDR3: TGCGCCAGTCGAAGACAGGCCAGATACGAGCAGTACTTC. Translating gives CASRRQARYEQYF. The whole variable domain, remainder taken from reference TRBV5-1 and TRBJ2-7, is KAGVTQTPRYLIKTRGQQVTLSCSPISGHRSVSWYQQTPGQGLQFLFEYFSETQRNKGNFPGRFSGRQFSNSRSEMNVSTLELGDSALYLCASRRQARYEQYFGPGTRLTVT.

Comments on this clone: Other DNA sequences in this specimen translate into the identical CDR3. CDR3 nucleotide sequence: TGTGCCAGCAGCTTAGGTGACGAGCAGTACTTC. As protein: CASSLGDEQYF. V gene TRBV7-3 combines with J gene TRBJ2-7; D remains unclear. V was pared by 2 bases and J by 5 bases, with 4 bases between. This CDR3 has 11 amino acids. CDR1 is SGHTA, CDR2 FQGTGA, per germline. The full variable domain, completed using reference TRBV7-3 and TRBJ2-7, is GAGVSQTPSNKVTEKGKYVELRCDPISGHTALYWYRQSLGQGPEFLIYFQGTGAADDSGLPNDRFFAVRPEGSVSTLKIQRTERGDSAVYLCASSLGDEQYFGPGTRLTVT.